Below, 8 T cell receptor beta chains from the same sample are listed, as sequenced in a study of blood T cell repertoires in COVID-19. Data came from immunoSEQ multiplex PCR; TCRdb stores just in-frame clones and leaves some out. The table lists 270,000 or so clones, about 89% of them singletons. Specimen: PBMCs or T cells enriched from blood (not recorded which). The source of these receptors is a woman in her late teens or twenties who had recovered from COVID-19.

V gene TRBV10-3 combines with J gene TRBJ2-7; TRBD1 aligns across 12 bases. The CDR3 totals 15 residues. Germline CDR1 ENHRY, CDR2 SYGVKD. After removal of 3 bases from V and 7 bases from J, the junction contained 7 bases not matched to a gene. The CDR3 here is CAISEPGQGAGEQYF. The CDR3 DNA reads as TGTGCCATCAGTGAACCGGGACAGGGGGCTGGGGAGCAGTACTTC.

The chain is built from TRBV7-3 and TRBJ2-1; D possibly corresponds to TRBD1 (6 bases). From germline, CDR1 is SGHTA and CDR2 FQGTGA. The CDR3 is made up of 15 amino acids. The germline V and J ends were trimmed by 1 base and 0 bases, with 7 bases remaining between them. In DNA, the CDR3 is TGTGCCAGCAGCTTAAAAGGGGGCTCCTACAATGAGCAGTTCTTC. Translating gives CASSLKGGSYNEQFF.

The chain uses TRBV12-3 or TRBV12-4 and TRBJ1-6, with TRBD1 matching over 8 bases. The CDR3 extends over 12 amino acids. After removal of 4 bases from V and 17 bases from J, the junction contained 7 bases not matched to a gene. CDR3 amino acids: CASSSLGTGIHF. For the CDR3, the DNA is TGTGCCAGCAGTTCCCTCGGGACAGGTATCCACTTT.

This clone is a singleton in its sample. As DNA, the CDR3 is TGTGCCAGCAGCTTAGACCAAGGTGGGCAGAACACTGAAGCTTTCTTT. The encoded protein is CASSLDQGGQNTEAFF. The rearrangement joins TRBV7-6 to TRBJ1-1; no firm D call. The CDR3 has 16 amino acids. Germline CDR1 reads SGHVS; CDR2 reads FNYEAQ. Trimming took off 1 base at V and 1 base at J, with 13 bases between the two ends.

The gene calls are TRBV19 and TRBJ1-3, with TRBD1 identical over 7 bases. Looked up from germline, CDR1 is LNHDA and CDR2 is SQIVND (reference sequence). The CDR3 has 19 residues. V was pared by 2 bases and J by 2 bases, with 15 bases of the junction left unmatched. In nucleotides, the CDR3 is TGTGCCAGTAGTATATGGTATGGCAGGGGGGACATACCTGGAAACACCATATATTTT. This translates into CASSIWYGRGDIPGNTIYF.

The rearrangement links TRBV29-1 to TRBJ2-3; 14 bases align to TRBD2. V lost 1 base and J lost 2; bases outside the gene matches: 2. CDR1 and CDR2 from the germline V gene are SQVTM and ANQGSEA. The CDR3 runs 16 residues. CDR3 amino acids: CSVEGTSGRLTDTQYF. In DNA, the CDR3 is TGCAGCGTTGAAGGGACTAGCGGGAGGCTCACAGATACGCAGTATTTT.

This chain uses TRBV7-9 with TRBJ2-5; D is perhaps TRBD1 (5 bases). CDR1 and CDR2 from the germline V gene are SEHNR and FQNEAQ (reference sequence). The length of the CDR3 is 13 residues. V was trimmed by 3 bases and J by 5 bases, leaving 10 bases between them. DNA of the CDR3: TGTGCCAGCAGCTTCGGTTCAGGGGAGACCCAGTACTTC. Protein: CASSFGSGETQYF.

V and J are TRBV11-2 and TRBJ2-4; possible D gene TRBD1, 6 bases. The CDR3 runs to 16 residues. Trimming shortened V by 5 bases and J by 1 base, and 15 bases separated the two germline ends. The V gene's germline CDR1 is SGHAT and CDR2 FQNNGV. CDR3 coding DNA: TGTGCCAGCAGCACCCTAGGGGGAATGGCCAAAAACATTCAGTACTTC. This translates into CASSTLGGMAKNIQYF. The variable domain in full, completed from reference TRBV11-2 and TRBJ2-4, reads EAGVAQSPRYKIIEKRQSVAFWCNPISGHATLYWYQQILGQGPKLLIQFQNNGVVDDSQLPKDRFSAERLKGVDSTLKIQPAKLEDSAVYLCASSTLGGMAKNIQYFGAGTRLSVL.